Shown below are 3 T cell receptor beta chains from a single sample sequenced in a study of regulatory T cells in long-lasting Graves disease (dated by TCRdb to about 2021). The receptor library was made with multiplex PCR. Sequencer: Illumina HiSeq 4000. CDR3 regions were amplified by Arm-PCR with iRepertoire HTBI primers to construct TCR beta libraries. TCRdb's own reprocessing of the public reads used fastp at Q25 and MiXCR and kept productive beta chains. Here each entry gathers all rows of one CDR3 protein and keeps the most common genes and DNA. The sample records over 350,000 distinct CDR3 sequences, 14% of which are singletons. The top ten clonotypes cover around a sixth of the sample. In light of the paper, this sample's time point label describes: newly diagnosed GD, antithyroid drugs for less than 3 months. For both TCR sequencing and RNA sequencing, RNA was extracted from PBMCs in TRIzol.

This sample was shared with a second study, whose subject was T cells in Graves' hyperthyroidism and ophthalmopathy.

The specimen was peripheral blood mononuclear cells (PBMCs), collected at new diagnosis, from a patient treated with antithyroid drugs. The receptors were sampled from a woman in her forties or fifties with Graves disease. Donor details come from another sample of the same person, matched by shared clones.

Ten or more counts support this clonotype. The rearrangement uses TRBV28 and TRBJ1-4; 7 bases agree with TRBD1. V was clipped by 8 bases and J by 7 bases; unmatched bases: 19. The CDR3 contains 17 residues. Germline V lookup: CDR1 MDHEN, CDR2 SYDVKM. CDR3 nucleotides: TGTGCCAGCTGTCCGTGGGGCAGGGGGGCTTTTTGTGAAAAACTGTTTTTT. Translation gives CASCPWGRGAFCEKLFF. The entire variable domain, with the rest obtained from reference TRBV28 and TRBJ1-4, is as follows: DVKVTQSSRYLVKRTGEKVFLECVQDMDHENMFWYRQDPGLGLRLIYFSYDVKMKEKGDIPEGYSVSREKKERFSLILESASTNQTSMYLCASCPWGRGAFCEKLFFGSGTQLSVL.

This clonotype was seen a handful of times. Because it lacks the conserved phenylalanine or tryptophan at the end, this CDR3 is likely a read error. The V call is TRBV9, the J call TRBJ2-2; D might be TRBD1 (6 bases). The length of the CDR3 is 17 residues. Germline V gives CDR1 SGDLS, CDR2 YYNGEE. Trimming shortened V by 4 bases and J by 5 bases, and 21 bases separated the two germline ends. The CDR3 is CASSPHSRGRGTGELFL. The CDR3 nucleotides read TGTGCCAGCAGCCCTCATTCCCGGGGCAGGGGAACCGGGGAGCTGTTTCTT.

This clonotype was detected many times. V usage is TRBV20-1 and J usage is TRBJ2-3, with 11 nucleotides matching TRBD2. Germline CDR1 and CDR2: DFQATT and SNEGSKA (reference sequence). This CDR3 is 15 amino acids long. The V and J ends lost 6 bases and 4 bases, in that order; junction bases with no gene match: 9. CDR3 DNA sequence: TGCAGTGCGACAACTAGCGGGAGTTTGTCAGATACGCAGTATTTT. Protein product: CSATTSGSLSDTQYF.